Described below is a single T cell receptor beta chain sequence and its context. These data come from a study of blood T cells in healthy people across ages. This CDR3 has 14 residues. Trimming took off 1 base at V and 5 bases at J, with 10 bases between the two ends. Germline CDR1 reads SGHVS; CDR2 reads FNYEAQ. Alongside a J-beta primer mix, a sample-barcoded 5' primer served in a second PCR lasting roughly 7 to 12 cycles. TCRdb fed the 5' RACE reads into MiXCR, producing one record per CDR3 protein. Of hundreds of thousands of distinct CDR3 sequences listed, 50% to 60% are singletons. The V gene is TRBV7-6, the J gene TRBJ2-3, with D tentatively TRBD2 (6 bases). This TCR derives from a man in his sixties in good health. The sequencing sample was made of blood. CDR3 sequence reads: CASSLERRGDTQYF. For the CDR3, the DNA is TGTGCCAGCAGCTTAGAGCGGCGGGGAGATACGCAGTATTTT.